This T cell receptor (beta chain) originates from a study of human T cells and chemical hapten exposure. The CDR3 consists of 13 residues. The V gene lost 6 bases and the J gene lost 5 bases, with 13 bases spanning the gap. In the original processing: Counting gave a median of roughly 97,000 TCRs per sample, with values ranging from 23,224 to 690,600. TCRdb analysed the 5' RACE reads with MiXCR anew, one entry per CDR3 protein. The V and J calls and clone size are TCRdb's, not the authors'. The repertoire includes 70,000 to 85,000 distinct CDR3 sequences, approximately 15% of them detected once, and 6.8% sits in the top ten. Total RNA extraction was carried out from unfractionated whole blood.

V usage is TRBV12-3 or TRBV12-4 and J usage is TRBJ2-5; D call uncertain. The clonotype comes from a female donor in good health. This CDR3 is CASSHARWETQYF. The CDR3 region has the DNA TGTGCCAGCAGCCACGCTAGGTGGGAGACCCAGTACTTC.